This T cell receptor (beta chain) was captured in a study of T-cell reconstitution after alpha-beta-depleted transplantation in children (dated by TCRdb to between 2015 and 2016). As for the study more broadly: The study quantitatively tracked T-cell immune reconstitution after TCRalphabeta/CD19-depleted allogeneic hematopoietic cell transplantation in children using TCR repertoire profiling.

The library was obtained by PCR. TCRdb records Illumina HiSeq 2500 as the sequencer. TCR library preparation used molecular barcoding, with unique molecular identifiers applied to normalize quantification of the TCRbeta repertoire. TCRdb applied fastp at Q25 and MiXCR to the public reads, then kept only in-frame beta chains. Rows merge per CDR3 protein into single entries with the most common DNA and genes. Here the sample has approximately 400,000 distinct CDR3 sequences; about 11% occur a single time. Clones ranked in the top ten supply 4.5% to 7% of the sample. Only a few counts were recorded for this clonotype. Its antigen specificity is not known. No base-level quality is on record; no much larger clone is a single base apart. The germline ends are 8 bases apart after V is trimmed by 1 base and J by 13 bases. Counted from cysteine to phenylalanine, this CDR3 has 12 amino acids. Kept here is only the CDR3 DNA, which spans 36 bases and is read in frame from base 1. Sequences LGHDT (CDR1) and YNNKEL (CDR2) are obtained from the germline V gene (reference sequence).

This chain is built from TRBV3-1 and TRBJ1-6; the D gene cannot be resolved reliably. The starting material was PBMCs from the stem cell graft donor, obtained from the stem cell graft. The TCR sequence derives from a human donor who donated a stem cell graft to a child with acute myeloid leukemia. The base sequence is TGTGCCAGCAGCCAAGGCCCCATTCCCCTCCACTTT. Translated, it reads CASSQGPIPLHF.